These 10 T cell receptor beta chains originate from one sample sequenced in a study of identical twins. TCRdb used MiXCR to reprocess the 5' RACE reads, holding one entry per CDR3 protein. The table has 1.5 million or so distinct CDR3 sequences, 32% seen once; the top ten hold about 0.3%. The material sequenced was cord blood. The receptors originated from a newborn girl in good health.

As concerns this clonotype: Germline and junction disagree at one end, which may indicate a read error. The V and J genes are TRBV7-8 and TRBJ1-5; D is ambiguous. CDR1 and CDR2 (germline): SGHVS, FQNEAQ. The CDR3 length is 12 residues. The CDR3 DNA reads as TGTCCCAGCAGCTTAAGAGATCAGCCCCAGCATTTT. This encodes CPSSLRDQPQHF.

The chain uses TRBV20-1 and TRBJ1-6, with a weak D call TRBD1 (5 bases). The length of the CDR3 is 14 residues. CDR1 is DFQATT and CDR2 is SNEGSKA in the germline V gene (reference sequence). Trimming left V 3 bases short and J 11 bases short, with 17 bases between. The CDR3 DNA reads TGCAGTGCTAGTAAAGGACAAAATCCGACACCCCTCCACTTT. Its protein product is CSASKGQNPTPLHF.

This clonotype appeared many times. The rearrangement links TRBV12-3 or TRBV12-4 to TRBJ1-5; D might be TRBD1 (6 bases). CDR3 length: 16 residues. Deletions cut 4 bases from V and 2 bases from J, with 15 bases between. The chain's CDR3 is CASSSGQTGGNQPQHF. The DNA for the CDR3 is TGTGCCAGCAGTTCGGGGCAGACAGGAGGCAATCAGCCCCAGCATTTT.

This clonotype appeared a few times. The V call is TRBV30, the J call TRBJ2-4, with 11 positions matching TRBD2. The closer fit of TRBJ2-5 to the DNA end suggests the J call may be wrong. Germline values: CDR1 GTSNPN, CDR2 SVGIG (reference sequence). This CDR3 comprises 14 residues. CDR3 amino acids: CAAKRLAGQETQYF. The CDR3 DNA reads TGTGCCGCCAAACGACTAGCGGGGCAAGAGACCCAGTACTTC.

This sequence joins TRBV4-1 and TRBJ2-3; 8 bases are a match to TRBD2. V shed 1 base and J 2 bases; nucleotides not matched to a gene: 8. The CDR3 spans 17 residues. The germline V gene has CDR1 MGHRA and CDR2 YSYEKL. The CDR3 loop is CASSQGIGGRLTDTQYF. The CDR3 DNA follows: TGCGCCAGCAGCCAAGGTATTGGCGGGAGGCTCACAGATACGCAGTATTTT.

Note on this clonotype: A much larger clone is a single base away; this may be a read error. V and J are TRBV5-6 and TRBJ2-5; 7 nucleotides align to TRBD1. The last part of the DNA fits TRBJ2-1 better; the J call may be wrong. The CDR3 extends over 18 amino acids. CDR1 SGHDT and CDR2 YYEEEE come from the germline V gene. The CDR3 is CASSSYDRDPPYQETQFF. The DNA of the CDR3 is TGTGCCAGCAGCTCATACGACAGGGACCCTCCTTACCAAGAGACCCAGTTCTTC.

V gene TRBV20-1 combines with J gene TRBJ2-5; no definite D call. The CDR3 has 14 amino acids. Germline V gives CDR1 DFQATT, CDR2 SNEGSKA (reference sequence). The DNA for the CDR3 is TGCACCGCAAGGGCTGGAGAGGACCAAGAGACCCAGTACTTC. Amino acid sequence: CTARAGEDQETQYF.

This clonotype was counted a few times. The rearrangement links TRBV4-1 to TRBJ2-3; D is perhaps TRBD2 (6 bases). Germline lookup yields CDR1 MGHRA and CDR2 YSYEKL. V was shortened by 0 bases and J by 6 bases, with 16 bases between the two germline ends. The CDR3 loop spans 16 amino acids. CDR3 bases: TGCGCCAGCAGCCAAGACTTATGGCGGGAAAGGGATACGCAGTATTTT. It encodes CASSQDLWRERDTQYF.

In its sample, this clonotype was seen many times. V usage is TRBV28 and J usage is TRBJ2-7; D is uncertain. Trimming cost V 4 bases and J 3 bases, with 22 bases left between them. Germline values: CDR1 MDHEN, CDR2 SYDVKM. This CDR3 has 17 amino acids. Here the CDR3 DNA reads TGTGCCAGCAGTTATCCAGGAATCTTAACCCGAAACTACGAGCAGTACTTC. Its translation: CASSYPGILTRNYEQYF.

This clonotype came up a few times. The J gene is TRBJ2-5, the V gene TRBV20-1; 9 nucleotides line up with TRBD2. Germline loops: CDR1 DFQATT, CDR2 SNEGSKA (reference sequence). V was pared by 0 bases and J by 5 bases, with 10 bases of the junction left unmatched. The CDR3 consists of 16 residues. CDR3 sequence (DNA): TGCAGTGCTAGAGATTTTGCTAGCGGGGTTGGGGAGACCCAGTACTTC. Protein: CSARDFASGVGETQYF.